This entry lists 16 T cell receptor beta chains sequenced from one sample in a study of blood T cell repertoires in COVID-19. Clones were read by immunoSEQ multiplex PCR, and TCRdb kept only the in-frame ones, dropping some. The sample gives approximately 110,000 clones, more than 80% of which show up once; roughly 4.4% is in the top ten. The sample comprised peripheral blood. The source of these receptors is a woman aged 45-59 years with acute or convalescent COVID-19.

In its sample, this clone was seen a few times. J is TRBJ1-5 and V is TRBV7-5. TRBV7-5 corresponds to a pseudogene. The CDR3 is made up of 14 amino acids. The CDR3 spells CVRSSGDSNQPQHF. The CDR3 DNA follows: TGTGTCAGAAGCTCGGGAGATAGCAATCAGCCCCAGCATTTT.

V usage is TRBV2 and J usage is TRBJ2-7; maybe TRBD1 (6 bases). The ends were cut back, 6 bases at V and 0 bases at J, with 18 bases in the middle. The CDR3 covers 16 residues. Germline lookup yields CDR1 SNHLY and CDR2 FYNNEI. This CDR3 reads CASRSDTWDISYEQYF. DNA for the CDR3: TGTGCCAGCAGATCTGACACTTGGGACATCTCCTACGAGCAGTACTTC.

This chain uses TRBV6-5 with TRBJ1-2, with 12 bases aligning to TRBD1. Germline loops: CDR1 MNHEY, CDR2 SVGAGI. Trimming took 6 bases from V and 8 from J; bases not matched to a gene: 10. This CDR3 is built from 15 residues. For the CDR3, the DNA is TGTGCCAGCAGGATTCCGGGACAGGGGGCGGCCGGCTACACCTTC. Its translation is CASRIPGQGAAGYTF.

This chain links TRBV7-8 with TRBJ2-1; perhaps TRBD2 as D (5 bases). There are 16 residues in the CDR3. Germline values: CDR1 SGHVS, CDR2 FQNEAQ. V dropped 2 bases and J dropped 8 bases, with 19 bases sitting between them. CDR3 DNA: TGTGCCAGCAGCTTAATGCTTCTAGGTGGCGGGCATGAGCAGTTCTTC. It yields the protein CASSLMLLGGGHEQFF. The whole variable domain, filled in from reference TRBV7-8 and TRBJ2-1, reads GAGVSQSPRYKVAKRGQDVALRCDPISGHVSLFWYQQALGQGPEFLTYFQNEAQLDKSGLPSDRFFAERPEGSVSTLKIQRTQQEDSAVYLCASSLMLLGGGHEQFFGPGTRLTVL.

The chain joins TRBV29-1 to TRBJ1-2; D may be TRBD1 (5 bases). V lost 7 bases, J lost 3 bases, and 15 bases lay in between. In germline, CDR1 is SQVTM, CDR2 ANQGSEA. The CDR3 runs 13 residues. The CDR3 reads CSATIQGDYGYTF. In DNA form, the CDR3 reads TGCAGCGCAACGATACAAGGGGACTATGGCTACACCTTC.

The chain is built from TRBV28 and TRBJ1-5, with D possibly TRBD1 on 6 matching bases. V lost 9 bases, J lost 3 bases, and 15 bases lay in between. Germline CDR1 MDHEN, CDR2 SYDVKM. The CDR3 is 14 residues long. The CDR3 DNA reads as TGTGCCAGTTGTCCCGACAGGACCAATCAGCCCCAGCATTTT. It is translated as CASCPDRTNQPQHF. Using reference TRBV28 and TRBJ1-5 for the parts outside the CDR3, the full variable domain is DVKVTQSSRYLVKRTGEKVFLECVQDMDHENMFWYRQDPGLGLRLIYFSYDVKMKEKGDIPEGYSVSREKKERFSLILESASTNQTSMYLCASCPDRTNQPQHFGDGTRLSIL.

V and J are TRBV28 and TRBJ2-3; 11 bases are a match to TRBD2. This CDR3 is 17 amino acids long. Trimming removed 10 bases from V and 0 bases from J; junction bases left unmatched: 12. Germline V gives CDR1 MDHEN, CDR2 SYDVKM. CDR3 amino acids: CATTLAGEVKSTDTQYF. CDR3 bases: TGTGCCACCACACTAGCGGGAGAAGTCAAGAGCACAGATACGCAGTATTTT.

The rearrangement links TRBV5-1 to TRBJ1-4, with a tentative D call TRBD1 (6 bases). V was cut by 0 bases and J by 7 bases, with 10 bases left in between. The CDR3 totals 14 residues. Per the germline V gene, CDR1 is SGHRS and CDR2 is YFSETQ. The CDR3 DNA is TGCGCCAGCAGCTTGGGACAGGCTGGTGAAAAACTGTTTTTT. Amino acid sequence: CASSLGQAGEKLFF.

The rearrangement links TRBV7-9 to TRBJ1-1; D not resolved. CDR1 SEHNR and CDR2 FQNEAQ come from the germline V gene (reference sequence). This CDR3 has 14 amino acids. The V and J ends lost 2 bases and 3 bases respectively, with 10 bases between them. CDR3 nucleotide sequence: TGTGCCAGCAGCTTACGAACGGGAGACACTGAAGCTTTCTTT. It is translated as CASSLRTGDTEAFF.

The chain uses TRBV15 and TRBJ2-1; 8 nucleotides match TRBD2. Germline V gives CDR1 LNHNV, CDR2 YYDKDF (reference sequence). With 5 bases clipped from V and 5 bases from J, the junction kept 11 bases outside the gene matches. The CDR3 is 16 residues long. The CDR3 protein is CATSGSYTSGNNEQFF. In nucleotides, the CDR3 is TGTGCCACCAGCGGTTCTTATACTAGCGGCAACAATGAGCAGTTCTTC.

The chain uses TRBV25-1 and TRBJ1-4, with 7 positions matching TRBD1. The V and J ends lost 1 base and 3 bases, in that order; junction bases with no gene match: 2. Germline loops: CDR1 MGHDK, CDR2 SYGVNS. The CDR3 runs 15 residues. This chain's CDR3 is CASSESGTANEKLFF. The CDR3 nucleotides are TGTGCCAGCAGTGAATCCGGGACAGCTAATGAAAAACTGTTTTTT.

This chain uses TRBV4-3 with TRBJ1-2, with 8 bases matching TRBD1. This CDR3 has 16 amino acids. V shed 1 base and J 4 bases; nucleotides not matched to a gene: 8. From germline, CDR1 is LGHNA and CDR2 YSLEER. The CDR3 DNA sequence: TGCGCCAGCAGCCAAGGGAAGGGACAGGCACTCTATGGCTACACCTTC. It yields the protein CASSQGKGQALYGYTF.

J is TRBJ2-7 and V is TRBV19, with 8 nucleotides matching TRBD1. Unmatched junction bases numbered 6, after V lost 4 bases and J lost 1 base. CDR3 length equals 15 residues. The V gene's germline CDR1 is LNHDA and CDR2 SQIVND (reference sequence). DNA for the CDR3: TGTGCCAGTAGTACCGGGACAGGAACTTCCTACGAGCAGTACTTC. It specifies CASSTGTGTSYEQYF.

This chain uses TRBV7-2 with TRBJ1-3; no definite D call. This CDR3 has 15 amino acids. Trimming left V 5 bases short and J 0 bases short, with 11 bases between. The germline CDR1 and CDR2 sequences are SGHTA and FQGNSA. The CDR3 loop is CASSQDSNSGNTIYF. DNA of the CDR3: TGTGCCAGCAGCCAGGACTCAAACTCTGGAAACACCATATATTTT.

This rearrangement joins TRBV30 to TRBJ1-1; D unresolved. The V gene's germline CDR1 is GTSNPN and CDR2 SVGIG (reference sequence). The V end was cut by 3 bases, the J end by 1 base, with 9 bases between. The CDR3 spans 13 residues. The CDR3 spells CAWRTGTNTEAFF. In DNA form, the CDR3 reads TGTGCCTGGAGGACGGGTACGAACACTGAAGCTTTCTTT. Full variable domain (rest looked up from reference TRBV30 and TRBJ1-1): SQTIHQWPATLVQPVGSPLSLECTVEGTSNPNLYWYRQAAGRGLQLLFYSVGIGQISSEVPQNLSASRPQDRQFILSSKKLLLSDSGFYLCAWRTGTNTEAFFGQGTRLTVV.

This clone was detected only once. This sequence joins TRBV10-1 and TRBJ2-7; TRBD1 agrees at 7 bases. Germline loops: CDR1 WNHNN, CDR2 SYGVQD (reference sequence). The CDR3 covers 14 residues. With V trimmed by 6 bases and J by 7 bases, 12 bases remained unmatched. CDR3 bases: TGCGCCAGCAGCCGAGGGGACAGCCTGAGAGAGCAGTACTTC. It is translated as CASSRGDSLREQYF.